A selection of T cell receptor beta chains follows, all from one sample in a study of CD8 T cells in ankylosing spondylitis. A single record per CDR3 protein comes from TCRdb applying MiXCR to the 5' RACE reads. The table has roughly 150,000 distinct CDR3 sequences, 9.8% seen once. Specimen: blood, either unsorted or a sorted T cell fraction (not recorded which). Receptors were obtained from a female donor with ankylosing spondylitis or in good health (not recorded which). Both conserved end residues are part of each CDR3. Each record gives: D gene, J gene, V gene, clone size, CDR3 length, CDR3 protein, CDR3 DNA. The D gene is left open where the match is weak. Some rows have no size entry. The others give once, few or many, or a class for an expanded clone.

d_call: NA; j_call: TRBJ1-5; v_call: TRBV27; clone_size: NA; cdr3_length: 14; cdr3_aa: CASSPLRDNQPQHF; cdr3_nt: TGTGCCAGCAGTCCCCTTCGCGACAATCAGCCCCAGCATTTT
d_call: NA; j_call: TRBJ2-1; v_call: TRBV28; clone_size: few; cdr3_length: 15; cdr3_aa: CASSLSGVSYNEQFF; cdr3_nt: TGTGCCAGCAGTTTATCAGGGGTTTCCTACAATGAGCAGTTCTTC
d_call: NA; j_call: TRBJ2-1; v_call: TRBV30; clone_size: NA; cdr3_length: 15; cdr3_aa: CAWMGPGDGYNEQFF; cdr3_nt: TGTGCCTGGATGGGCCCGGGGGACGGATACAATGAGCAGTTCTTC
d_call: NA; j_call: TRBJ2-2; v_call: TRBV29-1; clone_size: few; cdr3_length: 10; cdr3_aa: CSVESGELFF; cdr3_nt: TGCAGCGTTGAATCCGGGGAGCTGTTTTTT
d_call: TRBD2; j_call: TRBJ2-1; v_call: TRBV11-2; clone_size: many; cdr3_length: 18; cdr3_aa: CASSPGTSGVSSYNEQFF; cdr3_nt: TGTGCCAGCAGCCCAGGGACTAGCGGGGTTAGCTCCTACAATGAGCAGTTCTTC
d_call: NA; j_call: TRBJ2-1; v_call: TRBV9; clone_size: few; cdr3_length: 13; cdr3_aa: CASSVEVDNEQFF; cdr3_nt: TGTGCCAGCAGCGTAGAGGTCGACAATGAGCAGTTCTTC
d_call: NA; j_call: TRBJ2-7; v_call: TRBV20-1; clone_size: few; cdr3_length: 14; cdr3_aa: CSARPGVSDYEQYF; cdr3_nt: TGCAGTGCTAGACCCGGGGTATCCGACTACGAGCAGTACTTC
d_call: NA; j_call: TRBJ2-3; v_call: TRBV27; clone_size: few; cdr3_length: 12; cdr3_aa: CASSSPAGAQYF; cdr3_nt: TGTGCCAGCAGTTCCCCCGCCGGGGCGCAGTATTTT
d_call: NA; j_call: TRBJ2-3; v_call: TRBV20-1; clone_size: many; cdr3_length: 15; cdr3_aa: CSARDSGTSTDTQYF; cdr3_nt: TGCAGTGCTAGAGATAGCGGAACTAGCACAGATACGCAGTATTTT
d_call: NA; j_call: TRBJ1-2; v_call: TRBV10-3; clone_size: many; cdr3_length: 14; cdr3_aa: CAISPGLSNYGYTF; cdr3_nt: TGTGCCATCAGTCCGGGACTTTCTAACTATGGCTACACCTTC
d_call: TRBD1; j_call: TRBJ1-3; v_call: TRBV6-1; clone_size: many; cdr3_length: 14; cdr3_aa: CASSDRGLEDTIYF; cdr3_nt: TGTGCCAGCAGCGACAGGGGGCTAGAGGACACCATATATTTT
d_call: TRBD1; j_call: TRBJ2-2; v_call: TRBV15; clone_size: many; cdr3_length: 15; cdr3_aa: CATTDRKLNTGELFF; cdr3_nt: TGTGCCACCACGGACAGGAAATTAAACACCGGGGAGCTGTTTTTT
d_call: TRBD2; j_call: TRBJ2-3; v_call: TRBV7-9; clone_size: few; cdr3_length: 16; cdr3_aa: CASSLVFQRELGTQYF; cdr3_nt: TGTGCCAGCAGCTTAGTGTTTCAGCGGGAGCTCGGTACGCAGTATTTT
d_call: NA; j_call: TRBJ2-1; v_call: TRBV6-2/TRBV6-3; clone_size: many; cdr3_length: 15; cdr3_aa: CASTASANRNNEQFF; cdr3_nt: TGTGCCAGCACTGCTAGCGCCAATCGGAACAATGAGCAGTTCTTC
d_call: NA; j_call: TRBJ1-1; v_call: TRBV27; clone_size: NA; cdr3_length: 13; cdr3_aa: CASSSQGWTEAFF; cdr3_nt: TGTGCCAGCAGTTCCCAAGGATGGACTGAAGCTTTCTTT
d_call: NA; j_call: TRBJ2-7; v_call: TRBV7-9; clone_size: many; cdr3_length: 12; cdr3_aa: CASSPSAGEQYF; cdr3_nt: TGTGCCAGCAGCCCCTCCGCGGGAGAGCAGTACTTC
d_call: TRBD2; j_call: TRBJ2-1; v_call: TRBV4-3; clone_size: NA; cdr3_length: 16; cdr3_aa: CASSQDRTSGSNEQFF; cdr3_nt: TGCGCCAGCAGCCAAGATCGGACTAGCGGGAGTAATGAGCAGTTCTTC
d_call: TRBD1; j_call: TRBJ1-1; v_call: TRBV5-6; clone_size: NA; cdr3_length: 16; cdr3_aa: CASSWGDREECTEAFF; cdr3_nt: TGTGCCAGCAGCTGGGGCGACAGGGAGGAATGCACTGAAGCTTTCTTT
d_call: NA; j_call: TRBJ2-1; v_call: TRBV2; clone_size: many; cdr3_length: 14; cdr3_aa: CASSDDIDYNEQFF; cdr3_nt: TGTGCCAGCTCAGACGACATAGATTACAATGAGCAGTTCTTC
d_call: TRBD2; j_call: TRBJ2-7; v_call: TRBV7-8; clone_size: many; cdr3_length: 13; cdr3_aa: CATGTSGRREQYF; cdr3_nt: TGTGCCACCGGGACTAGCGGGAGGCGAGAGCAGTACTTC
d_call: NA; j_call: TRBJ2-5; v_call: TRBV14; clone_size: NA; cdr3_length: 15; cdr3_aa: CASSQDSFATETQYF; cdr3_nt: TGTGCCAGCAGCCAAGATTCCTTTGCTACCGAGACCCAGTACTTC
d_call: NA; j_call: TRBJ2-3; v_call: TRBV13; clone_size: NA; cdr3_length: 19; cdr3_aa: CASSYYWTDGPPSTDTQYF; cdr3_nt: TGTGCCAGCAGCTATTATTGGACAGACGGGCCGCCGAGCACAGATACGCAGTATTTT
d_call: TRBD1; j_call: TRBJ2-7; v_call: TRBV27; clone_size: NA; cdr3_length: 15; cdr3_aa: CASSPLGQGPYEQYF; cdr3_nt: TGTGCCAGCAGTCCCCTTGGACAGGGACCCTACGAGCAGTACTTC
d_call: NA; j_call: TRBJ2-1; v_call: TRBV28; clone_size: few; cdr3_length: 19; cdr3_aa: CASSLPGVTRSSSYNEQFF; cdr3_nt: TGTGCCAGCAGCTTACCCGGGGTCACGAGGTCCAGCTCCTACAATGAGCAGTTCTTC
d_call: TRBD2; j_call: TRBJ2-7; v_call: TRBV6-2/TRBV6-3; clone_size: NA; cdr3_length: 20; cdr3_aa: CASSYGGGWRSGSQTYEQYF; cdr3_nt: TGTGCCAGCAGTTACGGGGGGGGGTGGCGTAGCGGGAGCCAAACCTACGAGCAGTACTTC
d_call: NA; j_call: TRBJ2-2; v_call: TRBV19; clone_size: few; cdr3_length: 14; cdr3_aa: CASSMAHPTGELFF; cdr3_nt: TGTGCCAGTAGTATGGCACACCCCACCGGGGAGCTGTTTTTT
d_call: NA; j_call: TRBJ2-1; v_call: TRBV7-6; clone_size: few; cdr3_length: 16; cdr3_aa: CASSLGGGHPRNEQFF; cdr3_nt: TGTGCCAGCAGCTTAGGCGGAGGCCATCCTAGGAATGAGCAGTTCTTC
d_call: TRBD2; j_call: TRBJ2-2; v_call: TRBV2; clone_size: many; cdr3_length: 16; cdr3_aa: CASSGGRELNTGELFF; cdr3_nt: TGTGCCAGCAGCGGAGGGCGGGAGCTAAACACCGGGGAGCTGTTTTTT
d_call: TRBD2; j_call: TRBJ2-7; v_call: TRBV27; clone_size: NA; cdr3_length: 15; cdr3_aa: CASSLSTSGRNEQYF; cdr3_nt: TGTGCCAGCAGTTTATCGACTAGCGGGAGAAACGAGCAGTACTTC
d_call: TRBD2; j_call: TRBJ2-3; v_call: TRBV28; clone_size: NA; cdr3_length: 15; cdr3_aa: CASLGGGRDTDTQYF; cdr3_nt: TGTGCCAGCCTAGGAGGCGGGAGGGATACAGATACGCAGTATTTT
d_call: NA; j_call: TRBJ2-1; v_call: TRBV5-4; clone_size: NA; cdr3_length: 15; cdr3_aa: CASSVGGRGRDEQFF; cdr3_nt: TGTGCCAGCAGCGTAGGGGGTCGGGGTCGGGATGAGCAGTTCTTC
d_call: NA; j_call: TRBJ2-1; v_call: TRBV5-4; clone_size: many; cdr3_length: 15; cdr3_aa: CASSLGAGPYNEQFF; cdr3_nt: TGTGCCAGCTCTCTGGGTGCGGGCCCCTACAATGAGCAGTTCTTC
d_call: NA; j_call: TRBJ2-7; v_call: TRBV27; clone_size: few; cdr3_length: 14; cdr3_aa: CASSPTTGRYEQYF; cdr3_nt: TGTGCCAGCAGTCCAACGACAGGGAGGTACGAGCAGTACTTC
d_call: NA; j_call: TRBJ1-3; v_call: TRBV9; clone_size: many; cdr3_length: 11; cdr3_aa: CASSQLNTIYF; cdr3_nt: TGTGCCAGCAGCCAACTAAACACCATATATTTT
d_call: NA; j_call: TRBJ2-3; v_call: TRBV7-9; clone_size: many; cdr3_length: 15; cdr3_aa: CASSPQGRSQDTQYF; cdr3_nt: TGTGCCAGCAGCCCCCAGGGGCGTTCCCAAGATACGCAGTATTTT
d_call: NA; j_call: TRBJ2-7; v_call: TRBV4-1; clone_size: few; cdr3_length: 16; cdr3_aa: CASSQALTGTGYEQYF; cdr3_nt: TGCGCCAGCAGCCAAGCCCTAACAGGGACTGGATACGAGCAGTACTTC
d_call: NA; j_call: TRBJ2-5; v_call: TRBV12-3/TRBV12-4; clone_size: many; cdr3_length: 16; cdr3_aa: CASSRGQYEGRETQYF; cdr3_nt: TGTGCCAGCAGCCGTGGACAATACGAGGGTCGGGAGACCCAGTACTTC
d_call: NA; j_call: TRBJ2-2; v_call: TRBV29-1; clone_size: few; cdr3_length: 12; cdr3_aa: CSVWKNTGELFF; cdr3_nt: TGCAGCGTTTGGAAGAACACCGGGGAGCTGTTTTTT
d_call: NA; j_call: TRBJ2-1; v_call: TRBV4-3; clone_size: many; cdr3_length: 13; cdr3_aa: CASRDTTYNEQFF; cdr3_nt: TGCGCCAGCCGGGACACGACATACAATGAGCAGTTCTTC
d_call: NA; j_call: TRBJ1-1; v_call: TRBV20-1; clone_size: NA; cdr3_length: 14; cdr3_aa: CSAGWGQGNTEAFF; cdr3_nt: TGCAGTGCTGGCTGGGGGCAGGGGAACACTGAAGCTTTCTTT
d_call: NA; j_call: TRBJ2-7; v_call: TRBV5-1; clone_size: NA; cdr3_length: 17; cdr3_aa: CASSFELQGMPSYEQYF; cdr3_nt: TGCGCCAGCAGCTTTGAATTACAGGGCATGCCCTCCTACGAGCAGTACTTC
d_call: TRBD1; j_call: TRBJ2-2; v_call: TRBV7-9; clone_size: NA; cdr3_length: 15; cdr3_aa: CASSPGTGRNGELFF; cdr3_nt: TGTGCCAGCAGCCCGGGGACAGGGAGGAACGGGGAGCTGTTTTTT
d_call: NA; j_call: TRBJ2-1; v_call: TRBV20-1; clone_size: many; cdr3_length: 12; cdr3_aa: CSASRAGKEQFF; cdr3_nt: TGCAGTGCTAGTAGGGCGGGTAAGGAGCAGTTCTTC
d_call: NA; j_call: TRBJ1-1; v_call: TRBV5-6; clone_size: few; cdr3_length: 12; cdr3_aa: CASSWGETEAFF; cdr3_nt: TGTGCCAGCAGCTGGGGAGAGACTGAAGCTTTCTTT
d_call: TRBD1; j_call: TRBJ2-4; v_call: TRBV19; clone_size: few; cdr3_length: 16; cdr3_aa: CATTGASDRGWSIQYF; cdr3_nt: TGTGCAACCACAGGCGCCTCCGACAGGGGTTGGAGCATTCAGTACTTC
d_call: TRBD2; j_call: TRBJ2-7; v_call: TRBV7-6; clone_size: few; cdr3_length: 15; cdr3_aa: CASSLEAGRAEEQYF; cdr3_nt: TGTGCCAGCAGCTTAGAGGCCGGGAGGGCCGAGGAGCAGTACTTC
d_call: TRBD2; j_call: TRBJ2-3; v_call: TRBV28; clone_size: few; cdr3_length: 15; cdr3_aa: CASSLLAGERDTQYF; cdr3_nt: TGTGCCAGCAGCCTACTAGCGGGAGAGAGAGATACGCAGTATTTT
d_call: TRBD2; j_call: TRBJ2-2; v_call: TRBV10-1; clone_size: NA; cdr3_length: 15; cdr3_aa: CASSVTSGNTGELFF; cdr3_nt: TGCGCCAGCAGTGTAACTAGCGGGAACACCGGGGAGCTGTTTTTT
d_call: TRBD1; j_call: TRBJ2-1; v_call: TRBV5-5; clone_size: few; cdr3_length: 13; cdr3_aa: CASSLPGGNEQFF; cdr3_nt: TGTGCCAGCAGCTTGCCAGGGGGCAATGAGCAGTTCTTC
d_call: TRBD2; j_call: TRBJ2-1; v_call: TRBV7-8; clone_size: NA; cdr3_length: 16; cdr3_aa: CASSLGSGRIYNEQFF; cdr3_nt: TGTGCCAGCAGCTTAGGTAGCGGGAGGATATACAATGAGCAGTTCTTC
d_call: NA; j_call: TRBJ1-1; v_call: TRBV5-1; clone_size: many; cdr3_length: 12; cdr3_aa: CASSLGQTEAFF; cdr3_nt: TGCGCCAGCAGCTTGGGACAGACTGAAGCTTTCTTT
d_call: NA; j_call: TRBJ1-1; v_call: TRBV30; clone_size: few; cdr3_length: 13; cdr3_aa: CAWSIGQNTEAFF; cdr3_nt: TGTGCCTGGAGCATTGGACAGAACACTGAAGCTTTCTTT
d_call: NA; j_call: TRBJ2-1; v_call: TRBV5-1; clone_size: many; cdr3_length: 9; cdr3_aa: CASSVEQFF; cdr3_nt: TGCGCCAGCAGCGTGGAGCAGTTCTTC
d_call: NA; j_call: TRBJ1-1; v_call: TRBV20-1; clone_size: few; cdr3_length: 13; cdr3_aa: CSARDLRDTEAFF; cdr3_nt: TGCAGTGCTCGGGACTTGCGGGACACTGAAGCTTTCTTT
d_call: NA; j_call: TRBJ2-7; v_call: TRBV5-1; clone_size: many; cdr3_length: 12; cdr3_aa: CASSYDSYEQYF; cdr3_nt: TGCGCCAGCAGCTACGACAGCTACGAGCAGTACTTC
d_call: NA; j_call: TRBJ1-5; v_call: TRBV6-5; clone_size: NA; cdr3_length: 13; cdr3_aa: CASSYGPGGPQHF; cdr3_nt: TGTGCCAGCAGTTACGGTCCGGGGGGGCCCCAGCATTTT